The 23 T cell receptor beta chains below all came from one sample that was sequenced in a study of T cell repertoires in aging, cancer and after chemotherapy (dated by TCRdb to the late 2010s). TCRdb shows the sequencer as Illumina MiSeq. Rearranged TRB sequences spanning V, D and J segments were amplified in a multiplex touch-down PCR with a mixed TRB-A/B primer pool. TCRdb reran the public reads through fastp at Q25 and MiXCR, keeping productive beta chains. Each CDR3 protein gets just one entry, which takes the most common genes and DNA from the rows behind it. This sample gives around 970 distinct CDR3 sequences in total; approximately 14% of them show up just once. Jointly, the top ten make up around 9% of the sample. TCR beta rearrangements were amplified from genomic DNA isolated from peripheral blood, not from sorted cells or RNA. Material: blood. The receptors come from a human donor with a solid tumor.

By share, this clonotype counts as large (0.1 to 1%). J is TRBJ2-1 and V is TRBV11-1, with 10 bases matching TRBD2. Germline V lookup: CDR1 SGHAT, CDR2 FQDESV (reference sequence). V was pared by 3 bases and J by 7 bases, with 6 bases of the junction left unmatched. This CDR3 is 15 amino acids long. The CDR3, as DNA: TGTGCCAGCAGCTTTCCTAGCGGGAGTTCGAATGAGCAGTTCTTC. Translating gives CASSFPSGSSNEQFF.

This clonotype was counted a few times. This chain links TRBV18 with TRBJ2-5, with 8 bases lining up with TRBD2. The CDR3 extends over 17 amino acids. The germline V gene has CDR1 KGHSH and CDR2 LQKENI. Trimming removed 0 bases from V and 3 bases from J; junction bases left unmatched: 9. DNA for the CDR3: TGTGCCAGCTCACCACCTCTCCGGACTAGCACTAAAGAGACCCAGTACTTC. Its protein product is CASSPPLRTSTKETQYF. Based on the CDR3 plus reference TRBV18 and TRBJ2-5, the full variable domain is NAGVMQNPRHLVRRRGQEARLRCSPMKGHSHVYWYRQLPEEGLKFMVYLQKENIIDESGMPKERFSAEFPKEGPSILRIQQVVRGDSAAYFCASSPPLRTSTKETQYFGPGTRLLVL.

This clonotype qualifies as large (0.1 to 1%). The V and J genes are TRBV12-3 or TRBV12-4 and TRBJ2-7, with D uncertain. V was clipped by 3 bases and J by 1 base, with 10 bases between them. The CDR3 spans 14 residues. Here the CDR3 reads CASSLKTDSYEQYF. The CDR3 DNA sequence: TGTGCCAGCAGTTTGAAAACCGATTCCTACGAGCAGTACTTC.

The chain carries TRBV28 and TRBJ2-3; 8 nucleotides align to TRBD2. J was trimmed by 0 bases and V by 10 bases; bases with no gene match: 9. The CDR3 spans 15 residues. Germline lookup yields CDR1 MDHEN and CDR2 SYDVKM. CDR3 nucleotide sequence: TGTGCCATTCTTGGCGGGGGGATTAGCACAGATACGCAGTATTTT. It yields the protein CAILGGGISTDTQYF.

This clonotype is termed medium-sized. This chain uses TRBV6-4 with TRBJ2-1, with TRBD2 matching 7 bases. This CDR3 has 13 residues. The germline gives CDR1 MRHNA, CDR2 SNTAGT. Germline trimming cut 4 bases from V and 5 bases from J; bases unmatched to any gene: 2. The CDR3 sequence: CASSVGTNNEQFF. CDR3 nucleotide sequence: TGTGCCAGCAGTGTGGGGACTAACAATGAGCAGTTCTTC.

This clonotype is deemed large. V is TRBV11-1 and J is TRBJ2-7, with D hard to call. From germline, CDR1 is SGHAT and CDR2 FQDESV (reference sequence). The CDR3 is 18 residues long. Trimming cost V 4 bases and J 1 base, with 23 bases left between them. Here the CDR3 reads CASSSPRTEGKLSYEQYF. CDR3 nucleotide sequence: TGTGCCAGCAGCTCCCCCAGGACCGAAGGCAAATTATCCTACGAGCAGTACTTC.

This clonotype is large within its sample. The rearrangement links TRBV6-1 to TRBJ2-3; the D call may be TRBD1 or TRBD2 (5 bases each). There are 17 residues in the CDR3. The germline CDR1 and CDR2 sequences are MNHNS and SASEGT. The V end lost 2 bases, the J end lost 4 bases, and 19 bases lay between the germline ends. CDR3 amino acids: CASSELWDPSPSDTQYF. CDR3 coding DNA: TGTGCCAGCAGTGAACTTTGGGACCCCTCCCCCTCAGATACGCAGTATTTT.

This clonotype was recorded a few times. V and J are TRBV11-2 and TRBJ2-1, with D possibly being TRBD1 or TRBD2 (5 bases each). This CDR3 spans 14 amino acids. Germline lookup yields CDR1 SGHAT and CDR2 FQNNGV. Trimming took off 4 bases at V and 12 bases at J, with 19 bases between the two ends. The CDR3 protein is CASSSGTAATGQFF. In nucleotides, the CDR3 is TGTGCCAGCAGCTCCGGGACGGCAGCCACAGGGCAGTTCTTC.

This clonotype is labeled as large. The chain carries TRBV29-1 and TRBJ2-5, with a weak D call TRBD1 (5 bases). Trimming left V 0 bases short and J 2 bases short, with 13 bases between. Germline lookup yields CDR1 SQVTM and CDR2 ANQGSEA. The CDR3 has 15 residues. This CDR3 reads CSVEDFETEQETQYF. The CDR3 DNA follows: TGCAGCGTTGAAGATTTCGAGACAGAACAAGAGACCCAGTACTTC.

The J gene is TRBJ1-5, the V gene TRBV28, with TRBD1 matching over 8 bases. Germline CDR1 and CDR2: MDHEN and SYDVKM. The CDR3 totals 13 residues. With V trimmed by 10 bases and J by 4 bases, 6 bases remained unmatched. In DNA, the CDR3 is TGTGCCACAGTCGGGACAGGTAATCAGCCCCAGCATTTT. Its protein is CATVGTGNQPQHF.

CDR3 sequence: CASSLDGGRSKSEQFF. The CDR3 region has the DNA TGCGCCAGCAGCTTGGACGGCGGGAGATCTAAGAGCGAGCAGTTCTTC. The chain carries TRBV5-1 and TRBJ2-1, with 7 bases lining up with TRBD2. With 0 bases clipped from V and 10 bases from J, the junction kept 13 bases outside the gene matches. CDR1 is SGHRS and CDR2 is YFSETQ in the germline V gene. CDR3 length: 16 amino acids.

This clonotype appeared a few times. The rearrangement uses TRBV27 and TRBJ2-6; D not certain. This CDR3 comprises 19 residues. The V end was cut by 5 bases, the J end by 4 bases, with 24 bases between. The germline gives CDR1 MNHEY, CDR2 SMNVEV (reference sequence). CDR3 in DNA: TGTGCCAGCAGTAAAAACGCCGGTTCTTATCTGGCAGGGGCCAACGTCCTGACTTTC. Its protein is CASSKNAGSYLAGANVLTF.

In its sample, this clonotype ranks as large. The chain recombines TRBV6-5 with TRBJ1-6; D gene ambiguous. Germline V gives CDR1 MNHEY, CDR2 SVGAGI. The ends were cut back, 6 bases at V and 4 bases at J, with 10 bases in the middle. The CDR3 has 14 amino acids. The CDR3, as DNA: TGTGCCAGCAGGGGCGAGGTATATAATTCACCCCTCCACTTT. This encodes CASRGEVYNSPLHF.

This chain connects TRBV14 to TRBJ1-4; D gene ambiguous. Looked up from germline, CDR1 is SGHDN and CDR2 is FVKESK. The CDR3 runs 12 residues. Trimming shortened V by 0 bases and J by 10 bases, and 6 bases separated the two germline ends. The CDR3 nucleotides are TGTGCCAGCAGCCAAGAGATAGGAAAACTGTTTTTT. It specifies CASSQEIGKLFF.

This clonotype counts as large. The chain carries TRBV19 and TRBJ2-5, with no clear D. This CDR3 has 14 amino acids. Germline values: CDR1 LNHDA, CDR2 SQIVND (reference sequence). V lost 3 bases, J lost 3 bases, and 11 bases lay in between. CDR3 sequence: CASSMNRFKETQYF. Written as DNA, the CDR3 is TGTGCCAGTAGTATGAACCGGTTTAAAGAGACCCAGTACTTC.

By proportion, this clonotype is large. The V call is TRBV19, the J call TRBJ2-7; possibly TRBD1 or TRBD2 for D (5 bases each). With 3 bases removed from V and 0 bases from J, the gap between germline ends came to 12 bases. The CDR3 is 15 amino acids. Germline V lookup: CDR1 LNHDA, CDR2 SQIVND (reference sequence). The CDR3 protein is CASSIQAGSSYEQYF. The CDR3 DNA sequence: TGTGCCAGTAGTATCCAAGCAGGGAGCTCCTACGAGCAGTACTTC.

This clonotype is termed large. The gene calls are TRBV29-1 and TRBJ1-4, with TRBD1 matching over 9 bases. The CDR3 sequence is 13 residues long. V shed 6 bases and J 3 bases; nucleotides not matched to a gene: 2. Germline V lookup: CDR1 SQVTM, CDR2 ANQGSEA. CDR3 coding DNA: TGCAGCGTACGGACAGGGGCTAATGAAAAACTGTTTTTT. Translation: CSVRTGANEKLFF.

By sample fraction, this clonotype is large (0.1 to 1%). The V and J genes are TRBV11-1 and TRBJ2-5; maybe TRBD1 (6 bases). V dropped 5 bases and J dropped 2 bases, with 9 bases sitting between them. The CDR3 consists of 13 residues. CDR1 is SGHAT, CDR2 FQDESV, per germline (reference sequence). The CDR3 region has the DNA TGTGCCAGCAGCCTGGGACATCAAGAGACCCAGTACTTC. This gives the protein CASSLGHQETQYF.

This clonotype qualifies as large (0.1 to 1%). V and J are TRBV19 and TRBJ2-7; 7 bases map to TRBD2. Germline V gene lookup returns CDR1 LNHDA and CDR2 SQIVND (reference sequence). The CDR3 length is 15 residues. The V and J ends lost 9 bases and 2 bases, in that order; junction bases with no gene match: 13. CDR3: CASTPRGGNPYEQYF. DNA for the CDR3: TGTGCCAGCACCCCCCGGGGAGGGAACCCCTACGAGCAGTACTTC.

This clonotype qualifies as large (0.1 to 1%). The V call is TRBV20-1, the J call TRBJ2-7; TRBD2 aligns across 7 bases. This CDR3 contains 15 residues. V gave up 5 bases and J gave up 0 bases; unmatched junction bases: 10. The germline CDR1 and CDR2 sequences are DFQATT and SNEGSKA (reference sequence). The CDR3 sequence: CSAGGEGLSSYEQYF. The CDR3, as DNA: TGCAGTGCTGGGGGGGAGGGGCTCAGCTCCTACGAGCAGTACTTC.

In its sample, this clonotype ranks as large. This chain uses TRBV29-1 with TRBJ2-5; D is unclear. Trimming took off 3 bases at V and 3 bases at J, with 8 bases between the two ends. Germline-derived CDR1 and CDR2 are SQVTM and ANQGSEA. The CDR3 spans 12 residues. The CDR3 DNA is TGCAGCGTTGAGCGACTTGAAGAGACCCAGTACTTC. Protein sequence: CSVERLEETQYF.

By its share, this clonotype is large. The chain recombines TRBV29-1 with TRBJ2-5, with D unresolved. Looked up from germline, CDR1 is SQVTM and CDR2 is ANQGSEA. This CDR3 has 13 residues. V was cut by 2 bases and J by 2 bases, with 9 bases left in between. Here the CDR3 reads CSVEPEIQETQYF. The CDR3 bases are TGCAGCGTTGAACCAGAGATTCAAGAGACCCAGTACTTC.

V gene TRBV7-2 combines with J gene TRBJ2-7, with TRBD2 matching over 8 bases. This CDR3 spans 16 amino acids. Per the germline V gene, CDR1 is SGHTA and CDR2 is FQGNSA. With V trimmed by 5 bases and J by 3 bases, 12 bases remained unmatched. The CDR3 loop reads CASSQQPGLVDYEQYF. The CDR3 DNA reads as TGTGCCAGCAGCCAACAGCCGGGACTAGTCGACTACGAGCAGTACTTC.